This TCR beta chain was recorded in a study of cytomegalovirus exposure and HLA in healthy donors. At the level of the study: Unique TCRs from HLA-typed donors, 65 million to 85 million of them, were held in an early data release.

Note on this clone: Its target is unknown.

PCR employed 60 Vbeta and 13 Jbeta primers. TCRdb's copy holds only in-frame clones and misses some; the assay was immunoSEQ multiplex PCR. The data show more than 90,000 clones, around 70% seen once. Findings and limits, study-wide: Cytomegalovirus-associated TCR beta chains were listed, numbering 164. Later work found that TCR association rates differed between HLA loci; DRB1 had the most and HLA-C the fewest.

The CDR3 is made up of 15 amino acids. Germline lookup yields CDR1 SGHTA and CDR2 FQGNSA. V shed 4 bases and J 6 bases; nucleotides not matched to a gene: 9. The chain has TRBV7-2 and TRBJ2-7, with TRBD1 matching 10 bases. Sequences were obtained from PBMCs. The receptor's source is a man aged 50 to 60 in good health and CMV-seronegative. CDR3 loop: CASSSRTGGFSEQYF. CDR3 nucleotides: TGTGCCAGCAGCTCCCGGACAGGGGGTTTCTCCGAGCAGTACTTC.